The 18 T cell receptor beta chains below all came from one sample that was sequenced in a study of T cells in Graves' hyperthyroidism and ophthalmopathy. What was amplified from RNA transcripts were TCR beta CDR3 regions. The HTBI primer set served for first-round RT-PCR of the TCR CDR3. TCRdb re-analysed the multiplex PCR reads in MiXCR, keeping a single row per CDR3 protein. The sample yields a few hundred thousand distinct CDR3 sequences, 21% seen once. The sequencing input was blood. These receptors all come from a woman in her forties or fifties with Graves' hyperthyroidism.

This clonotype was counted at least ten times. The CDR3 loop reads CASRYYPGSTEAFF. The CDR3 coding sequence is TGTGCCAGCAGGTACTATCCAGGAAGCACTGAAGCTTTCTTT. The chain employs TRBV2 and TRBJ1-1; D remains unclear. Trimming stripped 6 bases from V and 4 bases from J, with 15 bases between. The CDR3 has 14 amino acids. Germline assignment: CDR1 SNHLY and CDR2 FYNNEI.

This clonotype was counted at least ten times. The chain links TRBV6-1 to TRBJ2-7, with D perhaps TRBD2 (6 bases). CDR1 is MNHNS, CDR2 SASEGT, per germline. Deletions cut 6 bases from V and 0 bases from J, with 15 bases between. The CDR3 loop spans 15 amino acids. The CDR3 DNA reads TGTGCCAGCAGGGGGGACTTCCAGAGCTCCTACGAGCAGTACTTC. Translating it yields CASRGDFQSSYEQYF.

The V gene is TRBV5-1, the J gene TRBJ2-7, with 8 nucleotides matching TRBD2. The germline CDR1 and CDR2 sequences are SGHRS and YFSETQ. This CDR3 spans 14 amino acids. Trimming at V came to 4 bases and at J to 2 bases, leaving 5 bases not matched to a gene. CDR3 protein: CASSAGSGAYEQYF. In DNA form, the CDR3 reads TGCGCCAGCAGCGCAGGTAGCGGGGCCTACGAGCAGTACTTC.

This clonotype has ten or more counts. This chain joins TRBV28 and TRBJ2-1, with TRBD1 identical over 10 bases. V was clipped by 6 bases and J by 7 bases; unmatched bases: 6. CDR1 and CDR2 (germline): MDHEN, SYDVKM. The CDR3 consists of 14 residues. CDR3 sequence reads: CASRGTGAKNEQFF. DNA of the CDR3: TGTGCCAGCAGGGGGACAGGGGCAAAAAATGAGCAGTTCTTC.

This clonotype was counted only a few times. This chain links TRBV25-1 with TRBJ1-1; 7 bases map to TRBD1. V gave up 6 bases and J gave up 0 bases; unmatched junction bases: 4. The CDR3 length is 14 residues. In germline, CDR1 is MGHDK, CDR2 SYGVNS. The CDR3 DNA reads TGTGCCAGCAGGGGGGGACAGCTGAACACTGAAGCTTTCTTT. Protein product: CASRGGQLNTEAFF.

At least ten counts were recorded for this clonotype. The chain uses TRBV28 and TRBJ2-7, with TRBD1 as a possible D gene (5 bases). This CDR3 is 13 amino acids long. V lost 6 bases and J lost 3, with 12 bases in between. Germline CDR1 is MDHEN and CDR2 is SYDVKM. The DNA of the CDR3 is TGTGCCAGCAGAATAGGGGCGGACTACGAGCAGTACTTC. Protein product: CASRIGADYEQYF.

On this clonotype itself: A clone one base away is much larger, so this may be a read error. The chain recombines TRBV10-3 with TRBJ1-2, with 7 positions matching TRBD1. J lost 7 bases, V lost 2 bases, and 4 bases had no gene match. Germline V gene sequence: CDR1 ENHRY, CDR2 SYGVKD. This CDR3 is 13 amino acids long. CDR3 DNA sequence: TGTGCCATCAGTGAGACGGGGACAGCTGGCTACACCTTC. Translating gives CAISETGTAGYTF.

This clonotype was counted only a few times. The chain is built from TRBV6-2 or TRBV6-3 and TRBJ1-2, with D uncertain. V lost 6 bases and J lost 6, with 14 bases in between. The CDR3 is 13 residues long. Germline V gene sequence: CDR1 MNHEY, CDR2 SVGEGT. CDR3 nucleotides: TGTGCCAGCAGGTTCGGACTTCCGGATGGCTACACCTTC. It is translated as CASRFGLPDGYTF.

This clonotype showed up many times. The chain uses TRBV6-1 and TRBJ1-2; D is undetermined. V lost 5 bases and J 0 bases, leaving 10 bases between the germline ends. Looked up from germline, CDR1 is MNHNS and CDR2 is SASEGT. The CDR3 has 14 residues. CDR3 protein: CASSLMRSNYGYTF. In DNA, the CDR3 is TGTGCCAGCAGTTTAATGAGGTCTAACTATGGCTACACCTTC.

This clonotype was seen more than once but under ten times. This rearrangement joins TRBV29-1 to TRBJ2-7, with no clear D. Germline-derived CDR1 and CDR2 are SQVTM and ANQGSEA. V lost 6 bases to trimming and J lost 5 bases, with 8 bases between them. The CDR3 has 10 residues. Written as DNA, the CDR3 is TGCAGCGTCATAACACACGAGCAGTACTTC. It translates to CSVITHEQYF.

Details on this clonotype: One end of the junction fails to match germline, which may point to a read error. The chain carries TRBV7-9 and TRBJ1-1, with a tentative D call TRBD1 (5 bases). The germline CDR1 and CDR2 sequences are SEHNR and FQNEAQ (reference sequence). The CDR3 is made up of 14 amino acids. The CDR3 region has the DNA TGTGCCAGCAGCCTCGGGGACGGGGGGACTGAAGCTTCCTTT. Its protein is CASSLGDGGTEASF. The full variable domain, rest sourced from reference TRBV7-9 and TRBJ1-1, is DTGVSQNPRHKITKRGQNVTFRCDPISEHNRLYWYRQTLGQGPEFLTYFQNEAQLEKSRLLSDRFSAERPKGSFSTLEIQRTEQGDSAMYLCASSLGDGGTEASFGQGTRLTVV.

This clonotype was seen a handful of times. This chain links TRBV5-1 with TRBJ2-5; 8 bases map to TRBD1. After removal of 0 bases from V and 1 base from J, the junction contained 5 bases not matched to a gene. Germline values: CDR1 SGHRS, CDR2 YFSETQ. This CDR3 has 16 residues. CDR3 DNA: TGCGCCAGCAGCTTGGCCTCAGGGGGCGGCCAAGAGACCCAGTACTTC. This gives the protein CASSLASGGGQETQYF.

This clonotype was found many times. The chain employs TRBV3-1 and TRBJ2-2, with D tentatively TRBD2 (6 bases). V lost 1 base and J 3 bases, leaving 15 bases between the germline ends. Germline V gene sequence: CDR1 LGHDT, CDR2 YNNKEL (reference sequence). The CDR3 is 17 residues long. The CDR3 DNA reads as TGTGCCAGCAGCCAAGGCCCGCGGACTATTTACACCGGGGAGCTGTTTTTT. Protein sequence: CASSQGPRTIYTGELFF.

This clonotype has a count of ten or more. The chain combines TRBV6-2 or TRBV6-3 with TRBJ2-7, with 14 nucleotides matching TRBD2. In germline, CDR1 is MNHEY, CDR2 SVGEGT. This CDR3 has 17 amino acids. The ends lost 2 bases at V and 1 base at J; junction bases unmatched: 4. The CDR3 here is CASSYRLAGGPSYEQYF. In DNA form, the CDR3 reads TGTGCCAGCAGTTACAGACTAGCGGGAGGGCCTTCCTACGAGCAGTACTTC.

This clonotype was detected many times. The rearrangement links TRBV18 to TRBJ2-7; tentative D call: TRBD1 (6 bases). Trimming pared 5 bases from V and 4 bases from J, leaving 18 bases between. Germline CDR1 reads KGHSH; CDR2 reads LQKENI. The CDR3 covers 15 residues. The CDR3 is CASSESPGHQYEQYF. Written as DNA, the CDR3 is TGTGCCAGCTCAGAATCCCCGGGACACCAGTACGAGCAGTACTTC.

This clonotype was detected many times. The chain recombines TRBV30 with TRBJ1-4; 8 bases match TRBD1. CDR3 length equals 15 residues. V gave up 0 bases and J gave up 8 bases; unmatched junction bases: 8. CDR1 and CDR2 from the germline V gene are GTSNPN and SVGIG (reference sequence). CDR3 nucleotide sequence: TGTGCCTGGAGTGTATCGAACAGGGGGTCGGAAAAACTGTTTTTT. Translated, it gives CAWSVSNRGSEKLFF.

This clonotype was picked up many times. This sequence joins TRBV6-1 and TRBJ1-1; D is unclear. V lost 7 bases and J lost 0, with 9 bases in between. The CDR3 spans 13 residues. Germline V CDR1 and CDR2: MNHNS, SASEGT. DNA of the CDR3: TGTGCCAGCATCCCCGAGATGAACACTGAAGCTTTCTTT. Translation gives CASIPEMNTEAFF.

There are many counts of this clonotype. V gene TRBV20-1 combines with J gene TRBJ2-5, with D perhaps matching TRBD1 (7 bases). Trimming pared 3 bases from V and 0 bases from J, leaving 14 bases between. Germline V gene data show CDR1 as DFQATT and CDR2 as SNEGSKA (reference sequence). The CDR3 loop spans 15 amino acids. CDR3 protein: CSASPSGGYQETQYF. CDR3 DNA sequence: TGCAGTGCTAGTCCCTCAGGGGGGTACCAAGAGACCCAGTACTTC.